This T cell receptor (beta chain) was recovered during a study of patients and donors after allogeneic stem cell transplantation. TCRdb reanalysed the RT-PCR reads using MiXCR and keeps one entry per CDR3 protein. This table holds about 960,000 distinct CDR3 sequences, more than 15% found once. J lost 3 bases, V lost 6 bases, and 7 bases had no gene match. Germline V gene data show CDR1 as LGHDT and CDR2 as YNNKEL (reference sequence). The CDR3 consists of 15 residues. This clonotype was seen at least ten times. Sequences were obtained from blood, either unsorted or a sorted T cell fraction (not recorded which). This TCR came from a human donor who was either an allogeneic HSCT recipient or a stem cell or donor lymphocyte infusion donor (not recorded which). It is not recorded whose cells these are; they may come from a transplant donor. This chain uses TRBV3-1 with TRBJ2-1, with TRBD1 matching over 8 bases. CDR3: CASSRRQGYYNEQFF. CDR3 in DNA: TGTGCCAGCAGTCGGAGACAGGGGTACTACAATGAGCAGTTCTTC.